A single sample gave rise to the 20 T cell receptor beta chains below, sequenced in a study of T-cell memory formation after mild COVID-19 (dated by TCRdb to the early 2020s). Libraries were constructed by 5' RACE. These reads were obtained on an Illumina NovaSeq 6000. TCRdb reworked the public reads: Q25 trimming with fastp, MiXCR clone assembly, productive beta chains retained. Duplicate CDR3 protein sequences are folded into a single record with the most common DNA and genes. The sample table records fewer than 650,000 distinct CDR3 sequences; 17% of these occur just once. The ten largest clonotypes hold about 8.1% of the sample. Material for sequencing was PBMCs or a T cell subset sorted from them (not recorded which). All receptors derive from an adult woman who had mild COVID-19 (a few samples of this study predate the infection). The sample titles of this study are shuffled in the database, so cell type and time point are left out; the donor was told from shared clones.

The chain has TRBV5-5 and TRBJ2-7, with 8 positions matching TRBD2. CDR1 is SGHKS and CDR2 is YYEKEE in the germline V gene (reference sequence). The CDR3 has 15 amino acids. The V segment lost 6 bases and the J segment 6 bases; nucleotides outside the gene matches: 14. This CDR3 is CASTRSMAGGLEQYF. Written as DNA, the CDR3 is TGTGCCAGCACCCGAAGTATGGCGGGGGGCCTCGAGCAGTACTTC.

The chain uses TRBV30 and TRBJ2-3, with 7 bases lining up with TRBD1. Germline V CDR1 and CDR2: GTSNPN, SVGIG (reference sequence). V shed 4 bases and J 0 bases; nucleotides not matched to a gene: 4. This CDR3 region has 14 residues. The CDR3 loop is CAWNTGVSTDTQYF. The CDR3 nucleotides read TGTGCCTGGAATACAGGGGTGAGCACAGATACGCAGTATTTT.

The chain couples TRBV5-1 to TRBJ2-1; D gene ambiguous. CDR1 and CDR2 (germline): SGHRS, YFSETQ. Trimming pared 0 bases from V and 5 bases from J, leaving 6 bases between. The CDR3 contains 13 residues. The CDR3 region has the DNA TGCGCCAGCAGCTTGGACCCTAACAATGAGCAGTTCTTC. Encoded protein: CASSLDPNNEQFF.

This chain's CDR3 is CASNDRQGLVDETQYF. As DNA, the CDR3 is TGTGCCAGCAACGATCGTCAGGGTTTGGTGGATGAGACCCAGTACTTC. The chain recombines TRBV12-3 or TRBV12-4 with TRBJ2-5; tentative D call: TRBD1 (5 bases). V was pared by 7 bases and J by 5 bases, with 23 bases between. This CDR3 spans 16 amino acids.

This clonotype has at least ten counts. V usage is TRBV7-2 and J usage is TRBJ2-1, with 9 bases identical to TRBD2. CDR1 is SGHTA, CDR2 FQGNSA, per germline. The V gene end was trimmed by 1 base and the J gene end by 9 bases; junction bases not matched to a gene: 1. This CDR3 has 13 residues. CDR3 in DNA: TGTGCCAGCAGCTTAGGGACTAGCGTTGAGCAGTTCTTC. Amino acids: CASSLGTSVEQFF.

This clonotype was recorded a few times. The chain is built from TRBV7-2 and TRBJ2-5; D is unresolved. The CDR3 length is 14 residues. Germline V gene sequence: CDR1 SGHTA, CDR2 FQGNSA. V lost 1 base to trimming and J lost 6 bases, with 12 bases between them. CDR3 DNA sequence: TGTGCCAGCAGCTTAGAAATTGGGGTAAAGACCCAGTACTTC. It codes for CASSLEIGVKTQYF.

In this sample, this clonotype turned up a few times. This chain joins TRBV7-9 and TRBJ1-4, with TRBD1 as a possible D gene (6 bases). V was trimmed by 5 bases and J by 5 bases, leaving 12 bases between them. There are 14 residues in the CDR3. Germline CDR1 reads SEHNR; CDR2 reads FQNEAQ (reference sequence). The CDR3, as DNA: TGTGCCAGCAGCATCCCCCAGGGGAATGAAAAACTGTTTTTT. Translating gives CASSIPQGNEKLFF.

This clonotype was recorded many times. This chain uses TRBV12-3 or TRBV12-4 with TRBJ2-7; no firm D call. The CDR3 is 10 amino acids. V lost 8 bases and J lost 4, with 6 bases in between. CDR3 sequence (DNA): TGTGCCAGCTCGCGTTACGAGCAGTACTTC. Amino acids: CASSRYEQYF.

The rearrangement links TRBV29-1 to TRBJ1-1; a possible D gene is TRBD1 (6 bases). CDR1 is SQVTM and CDR2 is ANQGSEA in the germline V gene. The CDR3 has 13 residues. V was trimmed by 3 bases and J by 1 base, leaving 9 bases between them. DNA of the CDR3: TGCAGCGTTGACTTGGGACAGAACACTGAAGCTTTCTTT. Its protein is CSVDLGQNTEAFF.

The chain is built from TRBV7-2 and TRBJ1-2; 9 bases map to TRBD1. CDR1 and CDR2 from the germline V gene are SGHTA and FQGNSA. The CDR3 extends over 15 amino acids. V was pared by 1 base and J by 6 bases, with 6 bases of the junction left unmatched. The CDR3 here is CASSLGNRGRHGYTF. In DNA form, the CDR3 reads TGTGCCAGCAGCTTAGGGAACAGGGGGCGGCATGGCTACACCTTC.

This clonotype was counted between two and nine times. The chain combines TRBV7-3 with TRBJ2-2; 8 nucleotides align to TRBD2. CDR3 length equals 17 residues. Germline V CDR1 and CDR2: SGHTA, FQGTGA. V lost 4 bases, J lost 5 bases, and 12 bases stayed unmatched. In DNA, the CDR3 is TGTGCCAGCAGCTCCACACCGAGCGGGGGTGCGACCGGGGAGCTGTTTTTT. It is translated as CASSSTPSGGATGELFF.

The chain uses TRBV5-1 and TRBJ2-2; 9 nucleotides line up with TRBD1. Germline loops: CDR1 SGHRS, CDR2 YFSETQ. The CDR3 length is 16 residues. The V gene end was trimmed by 6 bases and the J gene end by 8 bases; junction bases not matched to a gene: 14. CDR3 amino acids: CASTYPGQGLGGELFF. Here the CDR3 DNA reads TGCGCCAGCACCTACCCGGGACAGGGCCTGGGTGGGGAGCTGTTTTTT.

This clonotype was counted between two and nine times. This chain links TRBV25-1 with TRBJ1-5; 7 nucleotides agree with TRBD1. V shed 4 bases and J 4 bases; nucleotides not matched to a gene: 7. CDR3 length: 15 amino acids. Germline-derived CDR1 and CDR2 are MGHDK and SYGVNS. In DNA form, the CDR3 reads TGTGCCAGCAGTGGGACGGGGACAGAAAATCAGCCCCAGCATTTT. Protein sequence: CASSGTGTENQPQHF.

The chain couples TRBV7-9 to TRBJ1-1, with D tentatively TRBD1 (6 bases). Germline values: CDR1 SEHNR, CDR2 FQNEAQ (reference sequence). The germline V and J ends were trimmed by 0 bases and 4 bases, with 18 bases remaining between them. The CDR3 has 17 amino acids. The CDR3 DNA follows: TGTGCCAGCAGCTTAGCCCTCAAGGTCCAAGGGGGCACTGAAGCTTTCTTT. It encodes CASSLALKVQGGTEAFF. Complete variable domain (other parts from reference TRBV7-9 and TRBJ1-1): DTGVSQNPRHKITKRGQNVTFRCDPISEHNRLYWYRQTLGQGPEFLTYFQNEAQLEKSRLLSDRFSAERPKGSFSTLEIQRTEQGDSAMYLCASSLALKVQGGTEAFFGQGTRLTVV.

The gene calls are TRBV7-6 and TRBJ1-6; D call uncertain. The CDR3 extends over 13 amino acids. Trimming took off 0 bases at V and 9 bases at J, with 6 bases between the two ends. Germline assignment: CDR1 SGHVS and CDR2 FNYEAQ. This CDR3 reads CASSLADLSPLHF. CDR3 DNA sequence: TGTGCCAGCAGCTTAGCGGACCTTTCACCCCTCCACTTT.

This clonotype showed up just a few times. The genes are TRBV29-1 and TRBJ2-1, with unresolved D. Germline-derived CDR1 and CDR2 are SQVTM and ANQGSEA. V was cut by 6 bases and J by 2 bases, with 11 bases left in between. There are 13 residues in the CDR3. The CDR3 DNA reads as TGCAGCGTCCAGGAAATCACCTACAATGAGCAGTTCTTC. It encodes CSVQEITYNEQFF.

This clonotype has at least ten counts. The genes are TRBV6-6 and TRBJ2-5, with 12 bases matching TRBD1. J lost 6 bases, V lost 7 bases, and 9 bases had no gene match. The length of the CDR3 is 15 residues. Germline V CDR1 and CDR2: MNHNY, SVGAGI (reference sequence). The CDR3 DNA reads as TGTGCCAGCAACCTCCGGGACAGGGGGCGACAGACCCAGTACTTC. Protein product: CASNLRDRGRQTQYF.

The V call is TRBV2, the J call TRBJ2-3; D call uncertain. Germline CDR1 reads SNHLY; CDR2 reads FYNNEI. V was cut by 7 bases and J by 2 bases, with 13 bases left in between. The CDR3 is 14 amino acids. The CDR3 is CASKGTVPTDTQYF. The CDR3, as DNA: TGTGCCAGCAAGGGAACGGTCCCCACAGATACGCAGTATTTT.

A few counts support this clonotype. The chain links TRBV20-1 to TRBJ2-2, with 8 bases that match TRBD2. V dropped 4 bases and J dropped 2; count of bases not matched to a gene: 6. In germline, CDR1 is DFQATT, CDR2 SNEGSKA (reference sequence). This CDR3 is built from 15 residues. The CDR3 DNA reads as TGCAGTGCTAAACGCGGGGGGCCCAACACCGGGGAGCTGTTTTTT. Amino acid sequence: CSAKRGGPNTGELFF.

This clonotype was observed once. The chain joins TRBV11-2 to TRBJ2-2, with unresolved D. The CDR3 has 18 amino acids. V was pared by 0 bases and J by 3 bases, with 17 bases between. CDR1 and CDR2 (germline): SGHAT, FQNNGV. The CDR3 nucleotides are TGTGCCAGCAGCTTAGATCGCGCAGTGAGATGGGACACCGGGGAGCTGTTTTTT. It specifies CASSLDRAVRWDTGELFF. Based on the CDR3 plus reference TRBV11-2 and TRBJ2-2, the full variable domain is EAGVAQSPRYKIIEKRQSVAFWCNPISGHATLYWYQQILGQGPKLLIQFQNNGVVDDSQLPKDRFSAERLKGVDSTLKIQPAKLEDSAVYLCASSLDRAVRWDTGELFFGEGSRLTVL.